A selection of T cell receptor beta chains follows, all from one sample in a study of PD-1 blockade in classical Hodgkin lymphoma. Method: immunoSEQ multiplex PCR; TCRdb's copy keeps in-frame clones and lacks some. The sample records fewer than 35,000 clones, more than 85% being singletons. The sample here was CD4+ T cells from blood, taken before the fourth cycle of nivolumab. Receptor source: a human donor with classical Hodgkin lymphoma. Both conserved end residues are part of each CDR3. A D gene is named only where the DNA matches it firmly. The size of a clone is reported for some rows only, either as once, few or many, or as a class for expanded clones.

j_gene,d_gene,abundance,v_gene,CDR3aa,CDR3nt
TRBJ2-7,.,once,TRBV6-5,CASTSAGHEQYF,TGTGCCAGCACCTCCGCTGGACACGAGCAGTACTTC
TRBJ2-3,.,.,TRBV19,CASSPGTLSTDTQYF,TGTGCCAGTTCACCCGGGACTCTTAGCACAGATACGCAGTATTTT
TRBJ2-3,.,few,TRBV5-1,CASSLAGQDTQYF,TGCGCCAGCAGCTTAGCGGGACAAGATACGCAGTATTTT
TRBJ2-7,.,.,TRBV4-1,CASSHLPDKTYEQYF,TGCGCCAGCAGCCACCTGCCCGACAAAACGTACGAGCAGTACTTC
TRBJ2-1,.,.,TRBV19,CASSILEVGRMASNEQFF,TGTGCCAGTAGTATATTAGAAGTGGGGAGGATGGCTTCCAATGAGCAGTTCTTC
TRBJ2-1,.,.,TRBV5-1,CASSLGGDNEQFF,TGCGCCAGCAGCTTGGGAGGGGACAATGAGCAGTTCTTC
TRBJ2-3,.,once,TRBV5-1,CASSGVDTDTQYF,TGCGCCAGCAGCGGGGTTGACACAGATACGCAGTATTTT
TRBJ2-1,TRBD2,.,TRBV6-5,CASSYPGLAGAEQFF,TGTGCCAGCAGTTACCCGGGACTAGCGGGAGCTGAGCAGTTCTTC
TRBJ2-2,TRBD2,.,TRBV27,CASGLAGDYPGELFF,TGTGCCAGCGGACTAGCGGGAGATTATCCCGGGGAGCTGTTTTTT
TRBJ2-7,.,.,TRBV2,CASSELRAEQYF,TGTGCCAGCAGTGAACTCAGGGCCGAGCAGTACTTC
TRBJ2-3,.,.,TRBV7-6,CASSFLNTDTQYF,TGTGCCAGCAGCTTTCTGAACACAGATACGCAGTATTTT
TRBJ1-4,.,.,TRBV27,CASSLPGSLFF,TGTGCCAGCAGTTTACCGGGTTCCCTGTTTTTT
TRBJ1-6,TRBD1,.,TRBV27,CASSSRQGGNSPLHF,TGTGCCAGCAGTTCGCGACAGGGGGGAAATTCACCCCTCCACTTT
TRBJ2-7,.,once,TRBV5-8,CASSLLVGKAYEQYF,TGTGCCAGCAGCTTGTTAGTCGGGAAAGCCTACGAGCAGTACTTC
TRBJ1-2,.,.,TRBV7-9,CASSLQENGYTF,TGTGCCAGCAGCTTACAGGAAAACGGCTACACCTTC
TRBJ2-7,.,.,TRBV5-1,CASTFGQGGTYEQYF,TGCGCCAGCACCTTTGGACAGGGAGGGACCTACGAGCAGTACTTC
TRBJ2-7,.,.,TRBV28,CASSSPGQARYEQYF,TGTGCCAGCAGTTCCCCGGGGCAGGCTCGTTACGAGCAGTACTTC
TRBJ2-5,TRBD2,.,TRBV10-3,CAISGGGTSLKETQYF,TGTGCCATCAGTGGTGGTGGGACTAGCCTAAAAGAGACCCAGTACTTC
TRBJ1-2,.,once,TRBV9,CASSARGIYGYTF,TGTGCCAGCAGCGCTCGGGGTATTTATGGCTACACCTTC
TRBJ2-7,.,.,TRBV11-2,CASSRGAYEQYF,TGTGCCAGCAGCCGTGGGGCCTACGAGCAGTACTTC
TRBJ1-1,.,.,TRBV6-1,CASSTRQNTEAFF,TGTGCCAGCAGTACGCGACAGAACACTGAAGCTTTCTTT
TRBJ2-3,TRBD2,.,TRBV10-3,CAISRTSGPTDTQYF,TGTGCCATCAGTAGGACTAGCGGCCCCACAGATACGCAGTATTTT
TRBJ1-4,.,.,TRBV6-6,CASSDPGTENEKLFF,TGTGCCAGCAGCGACCCCGGGACCGAGAATGAAAAACTGTTTTTT
TRBJ1-2,.,few,TRBV6-1,CASRTGYYGYTF,TGTGCCAGCAGGACAGGATACTATGGCTACACCTTC
TRBJ2-1,.,.,TRBV7-2,CASSLVGREQFF,TGTGCCAGCAGCTTAGTTGGGCGTGAGCAGTTCTTC
TRBJ2-1,.,.,TRBV9,CASSPRGQFF,TGTGCCAGCAGCCCCCGGGGGCAGTTCTTC
TRBJ2-2,.,once,TRBV27,CASSLRGGQPSRTNTGELFF,TGTGCCAGCAGTTTACGTGGGGGGCAGCCATCCCGAACGAACACCGGGGAGCTGTTTTTT
TRBJ2-1,TRBD1,.,TRBV5-5,CASSSTPGQYNEQFF,TGTGCCAGCAGCTCCACCCCGGGACAGTACAATGAGCAGTTCTTC
TRBJ2-3,.,.,TRBV6-1,CASSVEATDTQYF,TGTGCCAGCAGTGTAGAGGCCACAGATACGCAGTATTTT
TRBJ2-6,TRBD2,.,TRBV7-6,CASSLNGIGTSGRARANVLTF,TGTGCCAGCAGCTTAAATGGGATTGGGACTAGCGGGAGGGCCCGGGCCAACGTCCTGACTTTC
TRBJ1-2,.,.,TRBV4-1,CASSQDEPGFGRVSSF,TGCGCCAGCAGCCAAGATGAGCCCGGGTTCGGAAGGGTTTCGAGCTTC
TRBJ1-4,.,.,TRBV5-5,CASSLQLTNEKLFF,TGTGCCAGCAGCTTGCAGCTGACTAATGAAAAACTGTTTTTT
TRBJ2-3,TRBD2,.,TRBV9,CASSVDLSGRAKYF,TGTGCCAGCAGCGTAGACCTTAGCGGGAGGGCCAAGTATTTT
TRBJ2-2,TRBD1,.,TRBV7-9,CASRPRDSTGELFF,TGTGCCAGCAGGCCCCGGGACAGCACCGGGGAGCTGTTTTTT
TRBJ2-7,TRBD1,.,TRBV29-1,CSATGTGNYEQYF,TGCAGCGCTACCGGGACAGGAAACTACGAGCAGTACTTC
TRBJ2-1,.,.,TRBV28,CASSLGTPYEQFF,TGTGCCAGCAGTTTGGGGACTCCGTATGAGCAGTTCTTC
TRBJ2-5,.,.,TRBV11-2,CASSFSRQGGVETQYF,TGTGCCAGCAGCTTTAGCCGACAGGGAGGAGTGGAGACCCAGTACTTC
TRBJ1-1,TRBD1,.,TRBV9,CASSPGGTQNTEAFF,TGTGCCAGCAGCCCAGGGGGGACACAGAACACTGAAGCTTTCTTT
TRBJ2-1,TRBD2,.,TRBV4-1,CASSQEFVTSGHNEQFF,TGCGCCAGCAGCCAAGAGTTTGTGACTAGCGGCCACAATGAGCAGTTCTTC
TRBJ2-3,.,.,TRBV5-1,CASSSSGHNTDTQYF,TGCGCCAGCAGCTCCAGCGGCCACAACACAGATACGCAGTATTTT
TRBJ2-3,TRBD2,.,TRBV18,CASSHTSGSSTDTQYF,TGTGCCAGCTCACACACTAGCGGATCTAGCACAGATACGCAGTATTTT
TRBJ2-7,TRBD1,.,TRBV5-4,CASSPGTGGFEQYF,TGTGCCAGCAGCCCCGGGACAGGGGGCTTCGAGCAGTACTTC
TRBJ1-1,.,.,TRBV6-1,CASTAGRDFTEAFF,TGTGCCAGCACAGCGGGAAGAGATTTCACTGAAGCTTTCTTT
TRBJ1-3,TRBD1,.,TRBV5-1,CASSRSGTGVSGNTIYF,TGCGCCAGCAGCCGGTCCGGGACAGGGGTTTCTGGAAACACCATATATTTT
TRBJ1-1,TRBD1,few,TRBV2,CASSVAGGLSEAFF,TGTGCCAGCAGTGTGGCAGGGGGCTTATCTGAAGCTTTCTTT
TRBJ1-2,.,.,TRBV4-2,CASSQQSLGQIYGYTF,TGTGCCAGCAGCCAACAGTCCCTCGGACAGATCTATGGCTACACCTTC
TRBJ2-5,.,.,TRBV28,CASSSGGSSLETQYF,TGTGCCAGCAGTTCCGGGGGAAGCAGCTTAGAGACCCAGTACTTC
TRBJ2-3,.,.,TRBV7-9,CASSLDGPSTDTQYF,TGTGCCAGCAGCTTGGACGGTCCTAGCACAGATACGCAGTATTTT
TRBJ2-7,.,.,TRBV27,CASSPPAGEQYF,TGTGCCAGCAGTCCCCCCGCTGGGGAGCAGTACTTC
TRBJ1-6,.,.,TRBV11-2,CASSVSYSYNSPLHF,TGTGCCAGCAGCGTTTCTTACAGCTATAATTCACCCCTCCACTTT
TRBJ2-1,.,.,TRBV5-1,CASSLGGLFNEQFF,TGCGCCAGCAGCTTGGGGGGTTTATTCAATGAGCAGTTCTTC